This TCR beta chain was retrieved from a study of T cell responses to AZD1222 COVID-19 vaccine. Broader study findings: Repertoires were collected only later (after the peak T cell response had occurred). Spike-specific TCR breadth and depth both grew after two AZD1222 doses. Females made up more of the donors, who were largely white British, and clonal diversity may have come out too low. Just a handful of AZD1222 recipients were seropositive at baseline.

The repertoire was sequenced with immunoSEQ multiplex PCR; TCRdb's copy has only in-frame clones and lacks some. The sample records 130,000 to 150,000 clones, roughly 91% being singletons. In its sample, this clone was seen a few times. What it binds is not known. Trimming removed 4 bases from V and 0 bases from J, with 9 bases in between. The CDR3 runs to 15 residues. Germline V gene lookup returns CDR1 MNHEY and CDR2 SVGAGI. Sequenced here: peripheral blood, sampled on day 0 of AZD1222 vaccination. The clonotype comes from an adult in good health. The rearrangement joins TRBV6-5 to TRBJ2-2, with D unclear. The CDR3 region is CASSFRTTNTGELFF. CDR3 in DNA: TGTGCCAGCAGTTTCCGGACGACGAACACCGGGGAGCTGTTTTTT.